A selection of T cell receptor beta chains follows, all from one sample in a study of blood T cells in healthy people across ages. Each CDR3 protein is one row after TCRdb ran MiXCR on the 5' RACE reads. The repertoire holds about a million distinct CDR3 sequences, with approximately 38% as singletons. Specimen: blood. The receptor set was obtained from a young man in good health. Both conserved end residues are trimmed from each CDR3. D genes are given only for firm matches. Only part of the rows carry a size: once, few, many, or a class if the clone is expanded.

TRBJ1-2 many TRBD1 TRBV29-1 SVEEGTGSYGYT
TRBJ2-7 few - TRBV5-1 ASSSTGTSPYEQY
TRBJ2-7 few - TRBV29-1 SVEKGLEQY
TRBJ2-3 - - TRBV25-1 ASSEQGGPDTQY
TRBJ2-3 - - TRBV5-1 ASSSVSFESTDTQY
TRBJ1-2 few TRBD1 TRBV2 ASRGDRTNYGYT
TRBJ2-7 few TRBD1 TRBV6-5 ASSYGDRIGVYEQY
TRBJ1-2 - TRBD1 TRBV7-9 ANSLEGTGYGYT
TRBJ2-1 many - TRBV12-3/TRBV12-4 ASGYYNEQF
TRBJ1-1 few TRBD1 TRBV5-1 ASSLTYLTGDTEAF
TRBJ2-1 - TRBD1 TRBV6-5 ASSPGTGLWF
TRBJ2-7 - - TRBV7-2 ASSLDDNNEQY
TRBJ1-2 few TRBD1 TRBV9 ASSALGTGAVGNYGYT
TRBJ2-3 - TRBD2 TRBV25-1 ASSDLAGVADTQY
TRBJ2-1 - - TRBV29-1 SVEGVGEQF
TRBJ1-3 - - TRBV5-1 ASSLGGRDGNTIY
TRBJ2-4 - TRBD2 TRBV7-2 ASSLRLAGGPNIQY
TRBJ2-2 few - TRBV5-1 ASSARDGHTGELF
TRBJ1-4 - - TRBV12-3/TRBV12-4 ASSGHSNEKLF
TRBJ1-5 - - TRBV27 ASSPVPPYQPQH
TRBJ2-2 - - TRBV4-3 ASSQVGQNTGELF
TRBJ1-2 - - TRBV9 ASSGQDSNYGYT
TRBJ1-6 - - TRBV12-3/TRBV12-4 ASTLATRTPHNSPLH
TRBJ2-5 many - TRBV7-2 ASSLDLPGEY
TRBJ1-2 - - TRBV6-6 ASSAYREGYT
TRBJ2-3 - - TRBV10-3 AISRPFGTDTQY
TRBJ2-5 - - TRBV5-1 ASSSMMTYFGGETQY
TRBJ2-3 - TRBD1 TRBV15 ATSRDLGSGGDFSSPTDTQY
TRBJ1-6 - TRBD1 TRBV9 ASSFGTGEAYNSPLH
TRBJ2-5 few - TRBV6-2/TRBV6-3 ASSRNRDLQGAQY
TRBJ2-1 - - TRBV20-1 SARVVGVPEQF
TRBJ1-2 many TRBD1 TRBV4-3 ASSQDSGGNYGYT
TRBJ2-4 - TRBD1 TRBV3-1 ASSQVRDGTEVELAKNIQY
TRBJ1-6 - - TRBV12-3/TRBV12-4 ASRPRGRNSPLH
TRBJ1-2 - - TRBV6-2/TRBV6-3 ASSYRQVYGYT
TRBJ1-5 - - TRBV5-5 ASSARKNNQPQH
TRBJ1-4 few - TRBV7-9 ASSLVDVGGNEKLF
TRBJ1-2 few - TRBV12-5 ASGLSDGGYGYT
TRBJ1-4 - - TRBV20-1 SAPAGGHEKLF
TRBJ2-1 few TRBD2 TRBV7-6 ASSSGLAGKLEQF
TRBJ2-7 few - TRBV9 ASSPGGGEQY
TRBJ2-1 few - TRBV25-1 ASSQPPGYNEQF
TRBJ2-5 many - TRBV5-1 ASSFQETQY
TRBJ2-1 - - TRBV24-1 ATSEGRSYNEQF
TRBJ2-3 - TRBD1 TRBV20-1 SAGRTGPTDTQY
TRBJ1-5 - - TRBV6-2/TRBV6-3 ASSYSVSTGRYQPQH
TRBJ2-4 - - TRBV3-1 ASSQDILKNIQY
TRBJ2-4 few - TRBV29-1 SAGGGVLAKNIQY
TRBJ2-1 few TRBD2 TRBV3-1 ASRPSVRLAGLRSSYNEQF
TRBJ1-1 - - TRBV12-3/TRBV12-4 ASSLPVGFAF
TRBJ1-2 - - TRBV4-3 ASSQDRPGVTVWYGYT
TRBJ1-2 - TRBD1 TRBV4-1 ASSHQTGTGISNYGYT
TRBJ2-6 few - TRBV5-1 ASSTQGGAGANVLT
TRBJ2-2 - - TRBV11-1 ASSRPLDSRELF
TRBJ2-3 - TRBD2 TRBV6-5 ASSPRGEGTDTQY
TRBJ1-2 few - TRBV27 ASRGEDRNYGYT
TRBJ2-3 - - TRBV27 ASRTVVTDTQY
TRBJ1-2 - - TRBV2 ASRTWRGISYGYT
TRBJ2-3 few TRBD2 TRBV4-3 ASSQRARGGRTDTQY
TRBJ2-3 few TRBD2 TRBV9 ASSVGLAVTDTQY